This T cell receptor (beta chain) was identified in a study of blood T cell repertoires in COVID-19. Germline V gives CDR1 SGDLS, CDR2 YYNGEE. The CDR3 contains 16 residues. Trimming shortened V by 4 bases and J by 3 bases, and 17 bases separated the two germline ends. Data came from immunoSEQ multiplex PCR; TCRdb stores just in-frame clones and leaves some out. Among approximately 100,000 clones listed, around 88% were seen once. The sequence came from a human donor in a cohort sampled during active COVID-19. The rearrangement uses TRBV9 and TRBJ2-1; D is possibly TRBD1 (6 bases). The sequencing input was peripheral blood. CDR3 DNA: TGTGCCAGCAGCTTGGGCTTCGTGACAGGCTACAATGAGCAGTTCTTC. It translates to CASSLGFVTGYNEQFF.